This T cell receptor beta chain was captured in a study of blood T cell repertoires in COVID-19. Study context: Samples taken during acute and convalescent COVID-19 were collected in the United States, Italy and Spain. In each case, the material was cDNA or gDNA derived from T cells, B-cell-depleted T cells, or PBMCs.

Trimming cost V 7 bases and J 1 base; bases outside gene matches: 7. CDR1 is SNHLY and CDR2 is FYNNEI in the germline V gene. The CDR3 extends over 15 amino acids. Original analysis: Researchers report that nucleated cell counts were estimated from reference gene primer amplification. Sequencing used immunoSEQ multiplex PCR; TCRdb keeps in-frame clones, though not all of them. That table supplies the V and J calls and clone size; D and trimming were determined from the DNA. The sample lists over 90,000 clones; roughly 92% were seen once. The sequence came from a woman in her fifties or sixties with COVID-19, enrolled during active disease. The sample consisted of peripheral blood. The chain links TRBV2 to TRBJ2-1, with 7 bases that match TRBD2. CDR3 loop: CASKAGPLSYNEQFF. The DNA for the CDR3 is TGTGCCAGCAAAGCGGGGCCGTTATCCTACAATGAGCAGTTCTTC. Full variable domain (missing parts from reference TRBV2 and TRBJ2-1): EPEVTQTPSHQVTQMGQEVILRCVPISNHLYFYWYRQILGQKVEFLVSFYNNEISEKSEIFDDQFSVERPDGSNFTLKIRSTKLEDSAMYFCASKAGPLSYNEQFFGPGTRLTVL.